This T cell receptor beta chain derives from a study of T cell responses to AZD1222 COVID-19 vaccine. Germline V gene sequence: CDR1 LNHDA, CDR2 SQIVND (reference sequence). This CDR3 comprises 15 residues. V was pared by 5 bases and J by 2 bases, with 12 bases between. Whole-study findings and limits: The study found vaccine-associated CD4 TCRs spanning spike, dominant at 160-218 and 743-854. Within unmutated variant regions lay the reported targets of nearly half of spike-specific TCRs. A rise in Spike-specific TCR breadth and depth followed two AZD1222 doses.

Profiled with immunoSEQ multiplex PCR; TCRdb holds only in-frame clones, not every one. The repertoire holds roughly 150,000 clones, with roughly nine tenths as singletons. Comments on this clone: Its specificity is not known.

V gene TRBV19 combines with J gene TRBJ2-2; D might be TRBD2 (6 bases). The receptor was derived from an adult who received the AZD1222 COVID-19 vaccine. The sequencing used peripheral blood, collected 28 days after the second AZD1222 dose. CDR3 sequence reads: CASSPRGLNTGELFF. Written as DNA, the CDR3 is TGTGCCAGTAGTCCCCGGGGACTTAACACCGGGGAGCTGTTTTTT.